This T cell receptor (beta chain) was recovered during a study of blood T cell repertoires in COVID-19. Source study methods: Cell counts per sample came from amplifying reference gene primers. Generated by immunoSEQ multiplex PCR, the TCRdb table keeps only in-frame clones and is missing some. V and J calls and clone size follow that table, whereas D and trimming were derived from the DNA. The table shows about 480,000 clones, with around nine tenths occurring only once. In assigning cohorts, the study relied on participant-reported clinical history. The recovered donors of Cohort 3 showed two negative PCRs, clearance, or symptom resolution. The specimen was PBMCs or T cells enriched from blood (not recorded which). The clonotype comes from a woman aged 40 to 55 who had recovered from COVID-19.

The CDR3 spells CASSLRQGIAAFF. As DNA, the CDR3 is TGTGCCAGCAGTCTAAGACAGGGTATCGCTGCTTTCTTT. This sequence joins TRBV12-3 or TRBV12-4 and TRBJ1-1; 7 bases agree with TRBD1. This CDR3 comprises 13 residues. V lost 5 bases and J lost 11; bases outside the gene matches: 11.